The clone carrying this T cell receptor (beta chain) was counted a few times. Its antigen is not identified. The sample is drawn from a study of T cells after yellow fever vaccination. UMIs and a universal primer site were added when TCR cDNA was made by 5'RACE template switching. TCRdb processed the 5' RACE reads anew with MiXCR; each CDR3 protein has one entry. The repertoire holds roughly 120,000 distinct CDR3 sequences, with 8.4% as singletons. V was pared by 2 bases and J by 4 bases, with 2 bases of the junction left unmatched. Germline V gene sequence: CDR1 SGHTA, CDR2 FQGNSA. This CDR3 spans 14 amino acids. Study results and caveats: Within FACS-sorted repertoires, abundant clonotypes contaminating from the bulk population could be present.

The TCR was taken from a man under 40 who received the YFV17D yellow fever vaccine. J is TRBJ2-4 and V is TRBV7-2, with 7 bases fitting TRBD1. The starting material was CD8+ T cells sorted from PBMCs, obtained 45 days after the yellow fever booster vaccination. The CDR3 here is CASSLSTGKNIQYF. The CDR3 DNA follows: TGTGCCAGCAGCTTATCGACAGGGAAAAACATTCAGTACTTC.